The sequence of this TCR beta chain was determined in a study of vaccination effects on CD4 cells after COVID-19 (dated by TCRdb to 2021 to 2024). A note on the overall study: The ViraFEST assay stimulated PBMC with viral peptide pools and then used TCR sequencing to identify antigen-specific CD4+ T cell clonotypes by expansion. Two doses of either the BNT162b2 or the mRNA-1273 mRNA SARS-CoV-2 vaccine were administered to participants. In two convalescent patients, pre-vaccine samples were collected 16 days and one week ahead of the first dose, 142 and 148 days after COVID-19 diagnosis. Some 2 million PBMC per well were cultured in IMDM with about 4.8% human AB serum, 10 IU/ml IL-2 and gentamicin, plus 10 ug/ml peptides. In both COVID-19 convalescent patients and infection-naive vaccine recipients, the study compared SARS-CoV-2 spike-specific CD4+ TCR repertoires from before mRNA vaccination with those from after it. A total of roughly 9 COVID-19 convalescent patients and 4 SARS-CoV-2-naive healthy vaccine recipients were included in the full study. Cultures from other donors in the study were sequenced with the Oncomine TCR Beta short-read assay on an Illumina iSeq 100.

Library method: the immunoSEQ multiplex PCR assay. DNA from the CD4+ T cells that had been cultured and isolated underwent TCR beta CDR3 sequencing. The paper's processing steps were these. Non-productive TCR sequences were discarded, and reads were trimmed to the CDR3 region, with only CDR3s of 7 or more amino acids retained. The MANAFEST web app was used to identify antigen-specific clonotypes by comparing expansion in peptide wells with expansion in reference cultures. For clones to be considered positive, expansion at FDR<0.05 versus reference and all other wells, an odds ratio above 5, and a frequency above 0.1% in two replicate wells were required. A clonotype was called cross-reactive if it was significantly expanded both in SARS-CoV-2 spike wells and in at least one common cold coronavirus spike condition. CDR3 similarity was assessed by Levenshtein distance with the stringdist R package, and unrooted trees were built with ape in R 3.6.1. TCRdb mirrors the immuneACCESS table, restricted to in-frame sequences. Some clones are absent from its copies; in checked studies, under half trace to an unresolved V gene, and the reason for the others is unknown. The V and J calls and the clone size are those of that table, but D and trimming were determined from the DNA. Within this sample are tens of thousands of clones, with 72% of them counted one time only. The top ten clones comprise approximately 22% of the sample.

After around 11 days of culture, CD4+ T cells were isolated with the EasySep CD4+ T cell isolation kit. Convalescent patients had PCR-confirmed SARS-CoV-2 infection between March and December 2020, before Alpha, Beta and Delta variants emerged in the United States. On days 3 and 7, half of the culture medium was replaced with fresh IL-2-containing medium. Unless otherwise noted, each peptide stimulation condition was cultured in triplicate wells. PBMC were separated from whole blood using Ficoll-Paque Plus gradient centrifugation and were then either cryopreserved at -140C or used fresh. Genomic DNA was extracted from cultured CD4+ T cells with the QIAamp micro DNA kit. As to this clone: Its antigen is unknown. Base qualities are missing; no much larger clone stands one base away.

What the study reported, not specific to this receptor: In convalescent patients, the post-vaccine spike-reactive repertoire consisted mainly of new vaccine-induced clones, largely distinct from infection-induced clones. Clones induced by infection and clones induced by vaccination both contracted markedly at late timepoints after vaccination, which fits with T cell responses waning over time. Limitations of the study were the small number of convalescent patients and the absence of early post-infection timepoints.

For this chain, trimming is 1 base at the V end and 1 base at the J end, and the number of junction bases without a gene match is 12. Reading the germline V gene gives CDR1 MNHEY and CDR2 SVGEGT. The CDR3 numbers 20 residues from cysteine through phenylalanine. The retained sequence is limited to the CDR3, 60 bases, with the frame set at the first base. The sequence joins TRBV6-2 or TRBV6-3 to TRBJ2-6, with 8 bases matching TRBD1. This material consisted of CD4+ T cells from PBMCs cultured without peptide, taken before COVID-19 vaccination. This receptor was obtained from a human donor who had a prior SARS-CoV-2 infection. In nucleotide form, the sequence is TGTGCCAGCAGTTACTATTTTCCGAGGACAGGGAAATCTGGGGCCAACGTCCTGACTTTC. Its translation reads: CASSYYFPRTGKSGANVLTF.